This passage covers 2 T cell receptor beta chains from one sample sequenced in a study of blood T cell repertoires in COVID-19. Here immunoSEQ multiplex PCR was the method, and the copy in TCRdb shows in-frame clones only, minus some. The table lists approximately 100,000 clones, more than 75% of them singletons, with less than 2.5% in the top ten. Material for sequencing was peripheral blood. Every receptor here comes from a human donor in a cohort sampled during active COVID-19.

The chain joins TRBV5-1 to TRBJ2-7; a possible D gene is TRBD1 (5 bases). The length of the CDR3 is 15 residues. V was clipped by 0 bases and J by 4 bases, with 14 bases between them. Germline V gene data show CDR1 as SGHRS and CDR2 as YFSETQ. The CDR3 sequence: CASSLEAGRTYEQYF. DNA of the CDR3: TGCGCCAGCAGCTTGGAGGCAGGGCGGACATACGAGCAGTACTTC.

The chain employs TRBV5-1 and TRBJ2-6, with 7 bases aligning to TRBD1. Germline V gene data show CDR1 as SGHRS and CDR2 as YFSETQ. This CDR3 is 18 amino acids long. The V gene end was trimmed by 0 bases and the J gene end by 0 bases; junction bases not matched to a gene: 6. In DNA, the CDR3 is TGCGCCAGCAGCTTGGAGGGGGCAAGGAACTCTGGGGCCAACGTCCTGACTTTC. Amino acid sequence: CASSLEGARNSGANVLTF.